The 8 T cell receptor beta chains below were found in one sample sequenced in a study of PD-1 blockade in classical Hodgkin lymphoma. Libraries were prepared by immunoSEQ multiplex PCR; TCRdb keeps only in-frame clonotypes and omits some of them. The sample lists around 91,000 clones, roughly 79% occurring once. Each patient's relapse followed autologous stem cell transplantation, and brentuximab vedotin exposure varied. The sequences come from peripheral blood mononuclear cells (PBMCs), collected before the second cycle of nivolumab. The receptors here all came from a human donor with classical Hodgkin lymphoma.

This clone was recorded once. This rearrangement joins TRBV4-2 to TRBJ2-1; 12 bases match TRBD2. Germline V gene lookup returns CDR1 LGHNA and CDR2 YNFKEQ. CDR3 length equals 15 residues. V trimming: 7 bases; J trimming: 8 bases; junction bases outside the gene matches: 9. DNA of the CDR3: TGTGCCAGCACCCGAAGACTAGCGGGGGTCTATGAGCAGTTCTTC. Translating gives CASTRRLAGVYEQFF.

This chain connects TRBV15 to TRBJ1-1; 9 bases line up with TRBD1. V shed 1 base and J 4 bases; nucleotides not matched to a gene: 7. This CDR3 is built from 16 residues. Germline V gene lookup returns CDR1 LNHNV and CDR2 YYDKDF (reference sequence). CDR3 in amino acids: CATSRASGTGSTEAFF. The CDR3 DNA is TGTGCCACCAGCAGAGCCTCCGGGACAGGGAGCACTGAAGCTTTCTTT.

The chain uses TRBV28 and TRBJ2-5; D might be TRBD2 (5 bases). V lost 6 bases, J lost 1 base, and 12 bases lay in between. The CDR3 runs to 14 residues. Germline CDR1 and CDR2: MDHEN and SYDVKM. The CDR3 DNA is TGTGCCAGCAGACTAGGTGGTAGCCAAGAGACCCAGTACTTC. Protein sequence: CASRLGGSQETQYF.

This chain joins TRBV27 and TRBJ2-1; 11 bases are shared with TRBD2. Trimming at V came to 8 bases and at J to 4 bases, leaving 4 bases not matched to a gene. CDR3 length: 14 residues. Germline V CDR1 and CDR2: MNHEY, SMNVEV (reference sequence). This CDR3 reads CASGTSGRYNEQFF. CDR3 in DNA: TGTGCCAGCGGGACTAGCGGAAGGTACAATGAGCAGTTCTTC.

V usage is TRBV28 and J usage is TRBJ2-7; 9 bases fit TRBD2. V was pared by 2 bases and J by 2 bases, with 4 bases of the junction left unmatched. Germline V lookup: CDR1 MDHEN, CDR2 SYDVKM. The CDR3 has 15 residues. DNA of the CDR3: TGTGCCAGCAGTTTAGGCGGGGGGGCCCCCTACGAGCAGTACTTC. This gives the protein CASSLGGGAPYEQYF.

This clone occurred many times. This sequence joins TRBV2 and TRBJ2-7; 8 nucleotides match TRBD1. The germline CDR1 and CDR2 sequences are SNHLY and FYNNEI. Trimming removed 5 bases from V and 6 bases from J; junction bases left unmatched: 12. The CDR3 is 15 amino acids. The CDR3 sequence: CASSLKTGALIEQYF. CDR3 bases: TGTGCCAGCAGTCTAAAGACAGGGGCCTTAATCGAGCAGTACTTC.

This chain joins TRBV6-1 and TRBJ1-4; possibly TRBD1 for D (5 bases). This CDR3 is 15 amino acids long. Germline V gene sequence: CDR1 MNHNS, CDR2 SASEGT. The V and J ends lost 1 base and 10 bases respectively, with 16 bases between them. Here the CDR3 reads CASSEVWGSPRKLFF. For the CDR3, the DNA is TGTGCCAGCAGTGAAGTATGGGGGTCACCGAGAAAACTGTTTTTT.

V usage is TRBV19 and J usage is TRBJ2-1; 10 bases agree with TRBD2. Trimming at V came to 7 bases and at J to 1 base, leaving 4 bases not matched to a gene. The CDR3 has 15 amino acids. In germline, CDR1 is LNHDA, CDR2 SQIVND (reference sequence). The CDR3 protein is CASTTGLASYNEQFF. The CDR3 coding sequence is TGTGCCAGTACCACGGGACTAGCGTCCTACAATGAGCAGTTCTTC.